This TCR beta chain was identified in a study of T cell repertoires in urothelial bladder cancer (dated by TCRdb to the late 2010s). Regarding the study in general: Clinical stages of the 12 resected lesions were three cT0, three cTa, three cT1 and three cT2 or greater. Twelve resected bladder lesions were studied, comprising urothelial carcinoma (UC+) and benign (UC-) specimens. TCR repertoire clonality in bladder tumors was compared with TCR repertoire clonality in benign bladder inflammation. Eleven to twelve patients with bladder lesions undergoing transurethral resection were identified prospectively. General study outcomes and caveats: In carcinoma specimens, up to roughly 15% of infiltrating lymphocytes were accounted for by a single T-cell clone, compared with more than 1.5% in benign specimens. Fewer T cells were found in urothelial carcinoma specimens than in benign specimens, with medians of about 5,000 and 25,000, respectively. The median percentage of tumor infiltrating lymphocytes was roughly 2.2% in carcinoma specimens and roughly 11% in benign specimens.

Worth noting for this clone: There is no known antigen for this receptor. No qualities accompany the bases; no much larger clone lies one base away.

V has 1 base trimmed and J has 4 bases trimmed; junction bases matching no gene number 3. CDR3 length: 14 amino acids, cysteine to phenylalanine. The kept DNA is CDR3 alone, 42 bases in frame from the first base. The germline V gene gives CDR1 as SGHVS and CDR2 as FNYEAQ. The immunoSEQ assay was used to sequence the CDR3 region of the TCR beta chain. From the authors' description of their analysis: For each specimen, T-cell fraction, clonal dominance and maximum TCR clone frequency were calculated. The source is immuneACCESS, and TCRdb retained only in-frame sequences with V and J called. Part of the clones is not carried over; for the studies checked, unresolved V genes explain less than half of this, and the remainder is unexplained. V and J calls and clone size are copied from that table; D and trimming were computed from the DNA. Present in this sample are fewer than 15,000 clones, around two thirds of which were seen just once. The ten largest clonotypes hold less than 9% of the sample.

Specimens of bladder lesions were obtained during transurethral resection and kept at -80C. From bladder specimens obtained at transurethral resection, DNA was extracted. The receptor's source is a human donor with urothelial carcinoma. Sequenced sample: tumor-infiltrating cells from bladder cancer. Rearrangement joined TRBV7-6 to TRBJ2-5, with TRBD2 identical over 7 junction bases. CDR3 region: CASSLGGGRETQYF. The nucleotide sequence reads TGTGCCAGCAGCTTAGGGGGGGGAAGAGAGACCCAGTACTTC.